This entry concerns a single T cell receptor beta chain. Its specificity is not known. The sample is drawn from a study of CD8+CD57+ T cells in acquired aplastic anemia. Across the whole study: Sorted CD4+ and CD8+ cells yielded around 3 ug of DNA on average. General study results and limits: The CD8+ Simpson's diversity of patients and controls was not significantly different. Patients and controls shared 25 to 35 CD8+ CDR3 sequences, which appeared highly expressed in patients and within their immunodominant clones.

Sequenced patients had shown CD8+CD57+ cell expansion by flow cytometry. Genomic DNA templated the TCR beta VDJ and CDR3 profiling. TCRdb re-called the reads with MiXCR, one entry per CDR3 protein. Among around 430,000 distinct CDR3 sequences listed, over 25% were seen once. Germline CDR1 SGHAT, CDR2 FQDESV (reference sequence). The J segment lost 5 bases and the V segment lost 8 bases, leaving 10 bases of the junction unmatched. CDR3 length equals 15 residues. Sequenced material: sorted CD4+, CD8+, or CD8+CD57+ T cells (not recorded which) from PBMCs. The TCR sequence derives from a human donor with aplastic anemia. The J gene is TRBJ2-1, the V gene TRBV11-1; 9 nucleotides align to TRBD2. Here the CDR3 DNA reads TGTGCCAGCCGAACTAGCGGGCAGAGGGACAATGAGCAGTTCTTC. It codes for CASRTSGQRDNEQFF.